The 25 T cell receptor beta chains presented below share a single source sample, sequenced in a study of T cells in Graves' hyperthyroidism and ophthalmopathy (dated by TCRdb to between 2018 and 2021). Library generation was performed with multiplex PCR. These reads were obtained on an Illumina HiSeq 2000. Amplification of TCR beta CDR3 regions was carried out from RNA transcripts. A first-round RT-PCR of the TCR CDR3 used the HTBI primer set with the Qiagen OneStep RT-PCR kit. Through fastp at Q25 and MiXCR, TCRdb rebuilt clones from the public reads, retaining in-frame beta chains. Rows with a matching CDR3 protein are joined into one entry that keeps the most common DNA and genes. Across this sample there are roughly 800,000 distinct CDR3 sequences, with more than 30% seen only once. The top ten clonotypes cover approximately 10% of the sample. The sample taken for sequencing was blood. These receptors were taken from a man younger than 30 with Graves' hyperthyroidism.

At least ten counts were recorded for this clonotype. The rearrangement joins TRBV10-3 to TRBJ1-1, with a weak D call TRBD1 (5 bases). V lost 2 bases and J 0 bases, leaving 10 bases between the germline ends. The CDR3 totals 15 residues. The germline CDR1 and CDR2 sequences are ENHRY and SYGVKD. The chain's CDR3 is CAISEPTGMNTEAFF. The CDR3 DNA reads as TGTGCCATCAGTGAGCCAACAGGAATGAACACTGAAGCTTTCTTT.

On this clonotype: One base away lies a much larger clone, so this may be a sequencing read error. CDR3: CASSFNRETQYF. The DNA for the CDR3 is TGTGCCAGCAGCTTCAATAGGGAGACCCAGTACTTC. The chain is built from TRBV7-2 and TRBJ2-7; D not resolved. The J call may be in error: the DNA end matches TRBJ2-5 better. This CDR3 has 12 residues. Germline CDR1 and CDR2: SGHTA and FQGNSA.

About this clonotype itself: A much more abundant neighbour one base away suggests this may be a read error. Given the absence of the conserved phenylalanine or tryptophan at the CDR3 end, a read error is likely. The V gene is TRBV11-2, the J gene TRBJ2-5, with a weak D call TRBD2 (5 bases). The CDR3 contains 14 residues. V dropped 0 bases and J dropped 5 bases, with 10 bases sitting between them. CDR1 is SGHAT and CDR2 is FQNNGV in the germline V gene. The CDR3 loop reads CASSLEASGETQYL. As DNA, the CDR3 is TGTGCCAGCAGCTTAGAAGCGAGCGGCGAGACCCAGTACCTC.

This chain uses TRBV20-1 with TRBJ2-7; D gene uncertain. The CDR3 consists of 13 residues. Trimming cost V 3 bases and J 3 bases, with 12 bases left between them. The V gene's germline CDR1 is DFQATT and CDR2 SNEGSKA (reference sequence). CDR3 sequence reads: CSASWQDIYEQYF. The CDR3 region has the DNA TGCAGTGCTAGTTGGCAGGATATCTACGAGCAGTACTTC.

On this clonotype: A single base separates this from a much larger clone, so it may be a read error. The chain links TRBV11-2 to TRBJ2-5, with 10 nucleotides matching TRBD2. The CDR3 is 15 amino acids. CDR1 SGHAT and CDR2 FQNNGV come from the germline V gene. Trimming cost V 2 bases and J 4 bases; bases outside gene matches: 4. CDR3 sequence: CASSLSGGAAETQYF. DNA of the CDR3: TGTGCCAGCAGCTTAAGCGGGGGGGCCGCAGAGACCCAGTACTTC.

The CDR3 coding sequence is TGCAGCGTCGCAGGGTTGATGGGGTACAATGAGCAGTTCTTC. Its protein is CSVAGLMGYNEQFF. J is TRBJ2-1 and V is TRBV29-1; D perhaps matches TRBD1 (5 bases). CDR3 length: 14 residues. Trimming shortened V by 6 bases and J by 4 bases, and 16 bases separated the two germline ends. Germline V gives CDR1 SQVTM, CDR2 ANQGSEA.

The chain recombines TRBV9 with TRBJ2-7; 8 bases fit TRBD2. The CDR3 has 13 amino acids. V was pared by 5 bases and J by 5 bases, with 6 bases of the junction left unmatched. Germline values: CDR1 SGDLS, CDR2 YYNGEE. The CDR3 region is CASSSSGSDEQYF. The CDR3 region has the DNA TGTGCCAGCAGTTCCAGCGGGAGCGACGAGCAGTACTTC.

The chain is built from TRBV12-5 and TRBJ1-5, with D uncertain. Germline values: CDR1 LGHNT, CDR2 FRNRAP. Trimming removed 2 bases at V and 0 bases at J, with 8 bases between. The CDR3 runs 15 residues. The chain's CDR3 is CASGLWGNSNQPQHF. The DNA for the CDR3 is TGTGCTAGTGGTTTGTGGGGAAATAGCAATCAGCCCCAGCATTTT. The variable domain in full, with the rest retrieved from reference TRBV12-5 and TRBJ1-5, is DARVTQTPRHKVTEMGQEVTMRCQPILGHNTVFWYRQTMMQGLELLAYFRNRAPLDDSGMPKDRFSAEMPDATLATLKIQPSEPRDSAVYFCASGLWGNSNQPQHFGDGTRLSIL.

The table lists this clonotype with many counts. CDR3 in amino acids: CASSLRLSYGYTF. As DNA, the CDR3 is TGTGCCAGCAGCTTACGGTTAAGCTATGGCTACACCTTC. This chain links TRBV7-2 with TRBJ1-2; D is undetermined. In germline, CDR1 is SGHTA, CDR2 FQGNSA. The CDR3 covers 13 residues. The V end was cut by 2 bases, the J end by 4 bases, with 8 bases between. The full variable domain, in which reference TRBV7-2 and TRBJ1-2 provide the parts outside the CDR3, is GAGVSQSPSNKVTEKGKDVELRCDPISGHTALYWYRQSLGQGLEFLIYFQGNSAPDKSGLPSDRFSAERTGGSVSTLTIQRTQQEDSAVYLCASSLRLSYGYTFGSGTRLTVV.

This clonotype has at least ten counts. V usage is TRBV29-1 and J usage is TRBJ2-7, with no clear D. The CDR3 runs to 14 residues. Germline V gene data show CDR1 as SQVTM and CDR2 as ANQGSEA. V was clipped by 1 base and J by 0 bases, with 10 bases between them. The CDR3 here is CSVEGAGSSYEQYF. DNA of the CDR3: TGCAGCGTTGAAGGGGCAGGTAGCTCCTACGAGCAGTACTTC.

The chain has TRBV9 and TRBJ1-6; TRBD1 agrees at 7 bases. The germline CDR1 and CDR2 sequences are SGDLS and YYNGEE. The trim removed 4 bases at V and 9 bases at J, leaving 13 bases unmatched. CDR3 length: 16 residues. CDR3: CASSPGQAGRGSPLHF. The CDR3 nucleotides are TGTGCCAGCAGCCCTGGACAGGCGGGTAGGGGTTCACCCCTCCACTTT.

In this sample, this clonotype turned up many times. This chain links TRBV7-2 with TRBJ1-4; D call uncertain. The V gene's germline CDR1 is SGHTA and CDR2 FQGNSA. The V and J ends lost 8 bases and 8 bases respectively, with 9 bases between them. The CDR3 has 11 amino acids. CDR3 region: CASLLHEKLFF. The DNA of the CDR3 is TGTGCCAGCTTACTCCACGAAAAACTGTTTTTT. The variable domain in full, completed from reference TRBV7-2 and TRBJ1-4, reads GAGVSQSPSNKVTEKGKDVELRCDPISGHTALYWYRQSLGQGLEFLIYFQGNSAPDKSGLPSDRFSAERTGGSVSTLTIQRTQQEDSAVYLCASLLHEKLFFGSGTQLSVL.

As to this clonotype: Just one base apart from a much larger clone, this may be a read error. The conserved phenylalanine or tryptophan normally closing the CDR3 is absent here, so this likely arose from a read error. The rearrangement links TRBV7-2 to TRBJ1-1; D is possibly TRBD1 (6 bases). Germline V gives CDR1 SGHTA, CDR2 FQGNSA. V was shortened by 1 base and J by 4 bases, with 10 bases between the two germline ends. This CDR3 comprises 14 residues. CDR3 in amino acids: CASSLGQGITEAFL. The CDR3 bases are TGTGCCAGCAGCTTAGGCCAGGGGATCACTGAAGCTTTCCTT.

The chain has TRBV12-3 or TRBV12-4 and TRBJ1-3; tentatively, D is TRBD1 (5 bases). The CDR3 has 16 residues. Deletions cut 3 bases from V and 0 bases from J, with 12 bases between. The CDR3 region has the DNA TGTGCCAGCAGTTTCCCTCAGGGCCACTCTGGAAACACCATATATTTT. It codes for CASSFPQGHSGNTIYF.

CDR3 nucleotides: TGTGCCAGCAGCGGGGTAGGGGACAGGAACACTGAAGCTTTCTTT. Protein product: CASSGVGDRNTEAFF. The chain joins TRBV5-6 to TRBJ1-1, with 7 positions matching TRBD1. Germline V gene sequence: CDR1 SGHDT, CDR2 YYEEEE. After removal of 4 bases from V and 1 base from J, the junction contained 7 bases not matched to a gene. The CDR3 extends over 15 amino acids.

Ten or more counts support this clonotype. The chain links TRBV20-1 to TRBJ2-2; D gene uncertain. V lost 2 bases and J lost 5, with 6 bases in between. Germline-derived CDR1 and CDR2 are DFQATT and SNEGSKA (reference sequence). The CDR3 length is 12 residues. The CDR3 DNA reads TGCAGTGCTAGACTAATAACCGGGGAGCTGTTTTTT. It specifies CSARLITGELFF.

In its sample, this clonotype was seen a few times. The chain is built from TRBV4-3 and TRBJ2-7; D remains ambiguous. Trimming took 1 base from V and 6 from J, leaving 7 bases between them. The CDR3 extends over 12 amino acids. Germline V gene sequence: CDR1 LGHNA, CDR2 YSLEER. The DNA for the CDR3 is TGCGCCAGCAGCCAAGGGTTAGGCGAGCAGTACTTC. It encodes CASSQGLGEQYF.

The J gene is TRBJ2-2, the V gene TRBV7-9; TRBD1 matches 9 bases. CDR1 SEHNR and CDR2 FQNEAQ come from the germline V gene (reference sequence). The CDR3 loop spans 15 amino acids. V shed 7 bases and J 0 bases; nucleotides not matched to a gene: 3. CDR3 in DNA: TGTGCCAGCAACAGACAGGGGGCGAACACCGGGGAGCTGTTTTTT. Translating it yields CASNRQGANTGELFF.

This clonotype occurred a few times. This sequence joins TRBV2 and TRBJ1-6; D might be TRBD1 (5 bases). Trimming took off 6 bases at V and 1 base at J, with 13 bases between the two ends. The CDR3 has 16 residues. Germline assignment: CDR1 SNHLY and CDR2 FYNNEI. Here the CDR3 reads CASSHGTASYNSPLHF. CDR3 nucleotide sequence: TGTGCCAGCAGCCACGGGACGGCATCCTATAATTCACCCCTCCACTTT.

The rearrangement uses TRBV19 and TRBJ1-5, with 8 bases identical to TRBD1. Per germline, CDR1 LNHDA and CDR2 SQIVND (reference sequence). The CDR3 runs 12 residues. V was pared by 5 bases and J by 9 bases, with 3 bases of the junction left unmatched. CDR3 residues: CASSPGQGPQHF. Here the CDR3 DNA reads TGTGCCAGTAGTCCTGGACAGGGGCCCCAGCATTTT.

The sample holds a few counts of this clonotype. The gene calls are TRBV14 and TRBJ1-3; TRBD1 matches at 7 bases. CDR1 and CDR2 from the germline V gene are SGHDN and FVKESK. V lost 3 bases to trimming and J lost 4 bases; unmatched junction nucleotides: 6. CDR3 length: 15 residues. DNA of the CDR3: TGTGCCAGCAGCCATAAACAGGGGCCCGGAAACACCATATATTTT. Its protein product is CASSHKQGPGNTIYF.

This chain connects TRBV7-9 to TRBJ1-2; a possible D gene is TRBD1 (6 bases). The CDR3 length is 14 residues. Trimming took off 2 bases at V and 7 bases at J, with 14 bases between the two ends. Germline-derived CDR1 and CDR2 are SEHNR and FQNEAQ (reference sequence). The CDR3 coding sequence is TGTGCCAGCAGCTTATCGGCAGGGGAAGTTGGCTACACCTTC. It yields the protein CASSLSAGEVGYTF.

CDR3 bases: TGTGCCATCAGGGTAGACAGGGATGGGGCCAACGAGCAGTACTTC. Translating gives CAIRVDRDGANEQYF. The chain combines TRBV10-3 with TRBJ2-7, with TRBD1 matching 7 bases. CDR1 and CDR2 (germline): ENHRY, SYGVKD. Trimming at V came to 6 bases and at J to 5 bases, leaving 13 bases not matched to a gene. The CDR3 consists of 15 residues.

V is TRBV20-1 and J is TRBJ2-2; no reliable D call. V lost 1 base and J 6 bases, leaving 15 bases between the germline ends. Germline CDR1 is DFQATT and CDR2 is SNEGSKA (reference sequence). CDR3 size: 15 residues. CDR3 sequence (DNA): TGCAGTGCTAGAGTTGGGCGCAAGGTGCCCGGGGAGCTGTTTTTT. This sequence encodes CSARVGRKVPGELFF.

This clonotype appeared once. The chain carries TRBV9 and TRBJ2-5, with D possibly matching TRBD1 (6 bases). The CDR3 has 14 amino acids. CDR1 is SGDLS and CDR2 is YYNGEE in the germline V gene. The V gene lost 3 bases and the J gene lost 4 bases, with 13 bases spanning the gap. The CDR3 here is CASSAGTGIETQYF. In DNA form, the CDR3 reads TGTGCCAGCAGCGCAGGAACAGGGATAGAGACCCAGTACTTC.